The source of this TCR beta chain is a study of cytomegalovirus exposure and HLA in healthy donors (dated by TCRdb to 2016 to 2017). About the investigation overall: In an earlier analysis of under 600 of the donors, under 300 Gb of sequence data and 100 million or so unique TCR beta sequences from 180 million or so T cells were reported. Rather than drawing on any new phenotypic data, the later analysis identified candidate immune exposures from TCR beta sequences and the way those sequences occurred across donors. HLA typing included class I and class II loci at four-digit resolution. An earlier analysis of about 600 of the donors used high-throughput TCR beta sequencing to judge whether each TCR beta V gene segment behaved as functional or pseudogenic. The T cell repertoires of 700 or so subjects were profiled by immunosequencing and related to cytomegalovirus serostatus. To predict cytomegalovirus infection status, the study combined high-throughput TCR immunosequencing, statistical association of individual TCRs with disease status, and machine learning. Every discovery cohort repertoire had been produced on one sequencing platform. Typing coverage varied by locus: roughly 620-640 donors for A, B, C, DRB1 and DQB1; more than 500 for DQA1; some 610 for DPA1; under 490 for DPB1. About 320 gigabases of sequencing data and tens of millions of unique TCR sequences were included in an early release covering about 600 HLA-typed donors. The genetic ancestry cluster associated with self-reported Caucasian donors included 65% to 90% of the 398 genotyped donors. The study aimed to test whether cataloging public T cell receptors could reveal signatures of past pathogen exposure. Among 398 genotyped donors of the cohort, an average of around 240,000 unique TCR beta nucleotide sequences was sequenced per donor, of which 15% to 20% were non-productive. A separate validation cohort of over 95 different subjects was used in addition to the approximately 640-subject first cohort. To study patterns of TCR occurrence, a later analysis re-analyzed previously published TCR beta repertoires from 650 to 750 donors and added high-resolution HLA genotyping. A later genetic analysis used genome-wide SNP genotypes for about 55% of the 666 donors, treating that subset as a discovery cohort. Because of strong linkage in the cohort, five DR-DQ haplotypes were treated as single units for association and clustering. Alongside the repertoire data, information on donor age, sex, ethnicity and CMV serostatus was compiled.

Summary of the overall study and its limitations: Sequencing depth was assumed to be roughly uniform across donors in the presence/absence analyses, though that assumption may not hold. Most TCR sequences were observed very rarely across donors, whereas some public TCRs were present in many individuals. At a false discovery rate of 0.05, a later analysis linked 15,000 to 20,000 TCR beta sequences to specific HLA alleles. The classifier was reported to diagnose cytomegalovirus status with high specificity and sensitivity in both the original cohort and the validation cohort. Broadly in line with IMGT annotations, most TCR beta V segments showed up in productive rearrangements about 90% or about 30% of the time in an earlier analysis of 587 of the donors. Some IMGT-functional V segments, including TRBV6-2 and TRBV6-3, could not be distinguished by the 87-base-pair reads and were therefore excluded. A later analysis found that HLA-associated TCR beta chains were more clonally expanded and had lower generation probabilities than equally common non-associated chains. In this cohort, only TCR beta chains were sequenced, and detectable features were limited by the absence of alpha or paired-chain data. A group of highly shared sequence variants was considered likely to be a technical artifact of the sequencing pipeline. In vitro tests confirmed that a few of the cytomegalovirus-associated TCR beta chains recognize cytomegalovirus antigens. The study listed 150 to 200 TCR beta chains as associated with cytomegalovirus. A further reported finding was that TCR beta sequences accurately predicted the HLA-A and HLA-B alleles for most subjects in the first cohort. According to a later analysis, parvovirus B19, influenza, CMV and Epstein-Barr virus appeared linked to several top co-occurrence clusters. When HLA alleles, especially DR and DQ, strongly co-occurred, attributing TCR associations to individual alleles was difficult. Most CMV-associated TCR beta chains appeared to be HLA-restricted in a later analysis, and the HLA associations seemed to be driven largely by CMV exposure. The authors suggested that the approach could potentially be generalized to other disease states and immunological phenotypes. Correlated functional status among segregating V segments might reflect linkage disequilibrium, but an unknown experimental factor could not be ruled out. A later analysis found that TCR association rates varied across HLA loci, with DRB1 alleles showing the most associated TCRs and HLA-C alleles the fewest. Immune exposure information for the cohort was limited to CMV serostatus. An association between a missense DCLRE1C variant and V-gene and J-gene trimming of TCR beta chains was found in a later genetic analysis and replicated in an independent cohort. Compared with the roughly 700-donor mean, donors in an Asian-associated ancestry cluster had fewer N-insertions in productive TCRs, according to a later genetic analysis. The earlier analysis of around 600 of the donors excluded about 16 rarely observed V segments, including chromosome 9 orphons, because counts were too low. HLA typing was unavailable for some donors at each locus, so association tests used only the typed subset.

Regarding this clone: The specificity of this receptor is unknown. Base qualities are not recorded, but no much larger clone differs from it by a single base. Additional DNA sequences in this sample encode the identical CDR3.

The protocol used for the library was the immunoSEQ multiplex PCR assay. For the multiplex PCR, a mixture combining 60 forward primers for TCR Vbeta segments and 13 reverse primers for TCR Jbeta segments was used. A multiplex PCR assay on genomic DNA amplified the CDR3 region of rearranged TCR beta genes. Amplified TCR beta libraries were sequenced as 87-base-pair reads on the Illumina HiSeq System. For the original study's pipeline: Across the 600 to 700 repertoires, a later analysis counted roughly 84 million unique TCR beta chains, approximately 10 million of which were shared by at least two donors. Raw reads were error-corrected and collapsed into unique sequences with a nearest-neighbor algorithm that merged closely related sequences to remove PCR and sequencing errors. To assign V, D and J gene segments, CDR3 sequences were aligned to IMGT reference sequences. For a sequence to be retained, a match of at least six nucleotides to both a V gene segment and a J gene segment was required. Rearrangements were classified as productive when the CDR3 lacked stop codons and remained in frame with V and J, and all other rearrangements were classified as non-productive. CDR3 was defined according to IMGT convention as the region running from the second conserved V-encoded cysteine to the conserved J-encoded phenylalanine. The earlier analysis of approximately 500 of the donors excluded sequences that lacked an unambiguous match to a single V gene segment. In an earlier analysis of several hundred of the donors, a V segment was called functional when productive rearrangements were above 56.7%, and segregating when the standard deviation between donors exceeded 5%. A statistical classification framework was built for diagnosing cytomegalovirus status from the catalog of TCR beta chain sequences. In a later analysis, V and J genes were assigned by comparing TCR nucleotide sequences against IMGT/GENE-DB human TR gene sequences. The TCRdist pipeline was used in a later analysis to assign CDR3 sequences and most-parsimonious VDJ recombination scenarios. In a later analysis, each TCR beta chain was defined by its CDR3 amino acid sequence together with its V-gene family, and reads lacking a unique V-gene family were excluded. As a way to deal with suspected cross-contamination and a sequencing artifact, a later analysis dropped approximately 590 nucleotide sequences that were highly shared and had low generation probability. In a later analysis, a clonal expansion index was calculated for each public chain from normalized within-repertoire ranks of inferred template counts. In a later analysis, generation probabilities were computed with a VDJ recombination model fitted to out-of-frame rearrangements, and the resulting probabilities were checked against IGoR. A later analysis scored TCR-TCR, TCR-HLA and TCR-CMV co-occurrence with hypergeometric tests, applying a repertoire-size bias correction to TCR pairs. A later analysis estimated false discovery rates by permuting HLA or CMV assignments 20 times. In a later analysis, co-occurring TCRs were grouped using DBSCAN, with TCRdist sequence similarity added in when clustering inside HLA-allele-positive subsets. Co-occurrence clustering excluded repertoires with fewer than 30,000 or more than 120,000 public chains, plus five with anomalous nucleotide sharing. TCRdb holds this immuneACCESS table with in-frame rearrangements only. Some clones are missing; in checked studies, unresolved V genes explain under half, and the rest has no known cause. V and J calls and clone size are those listed in that table; D and trimming were worked out from the DNA. In all, the sample holds over 100,000 clones, and just under 70% of those were seen once. The ten top clones hold approximately 5.5% of the sample.

The cohort consisted of 650 to 850 healthy bone marrow donors. At the time of sampling, every cohort member was nominally healthy, though immune exposures that went unrecorded were likely present. The donor was CMV seropositive and was included in the group of some 290 seropositive cohort members. Each donor provided a peripheral blood sample, and peripheral blood mononuclear cells were used for TCR beta sequencing. Genomic DNA extraction from the blood cell samples was performed with the Qiagen DNeasy Blood Extraction Kit. The CDR3 goes from the cysteine to the phenylalanine over 15 residues. The DNA shown is the 45-base CDR3, in frame from base 1. V is trimmed back by 0 bases and J by 4 bases, and the junction contains 0 bases that no gene match accounts for. The germline V gene yields ENHRY for CDR1 and SYGVKD for CDR2.

The V gene is TRBV10-3 and the J gene is TRBJ1-4, and TRBD1 matches 9 of the central bases. The source is a woman aged 70 to 79 in good health and CMV-seropositive. Source material: PBMCs. The CDR3 region reads CAISESGQGNEKLFF. The nucleotide sequence reads TGTGCCATCAGTGAGTCGGGACAGGGTAATGAAAAACTGTTTTTT.